This TCR beta chain was recorded in a study of blood T cells in healthy people across ages. Only a few counts were recorded for this clonotype. There are 15 residues in the CDR3. V lost 1 base, J lost 4 bases, and 6 bases stayed unmatched. Looked up from germline, CDR1 is SNHLY and CDR2 is FYNNEI. A second PCR of 7 to 11 cycles used a sample-barcoded 5' primer and a J-beta primer mix. Each CDR3 protein is one row after TCRdb ran MiXCR on the 5' RACE reads. This sample has about a million distinct CDR3 sequences, with approximately 38% found just once. This chain links TRBV2 with TRBJ1-2; 7 bases agree with TRBD1. This TCR was recovered from a man between 18 and 35 years old in good health. The material sequenced was blood. Here the CDR3 reads CASSEEGASGYGYTF. For the CDR3, the DNA is TGTGCCAGCAGTGAAGAGGGGGCGAGTGGCTATGGCTACACCTTC.